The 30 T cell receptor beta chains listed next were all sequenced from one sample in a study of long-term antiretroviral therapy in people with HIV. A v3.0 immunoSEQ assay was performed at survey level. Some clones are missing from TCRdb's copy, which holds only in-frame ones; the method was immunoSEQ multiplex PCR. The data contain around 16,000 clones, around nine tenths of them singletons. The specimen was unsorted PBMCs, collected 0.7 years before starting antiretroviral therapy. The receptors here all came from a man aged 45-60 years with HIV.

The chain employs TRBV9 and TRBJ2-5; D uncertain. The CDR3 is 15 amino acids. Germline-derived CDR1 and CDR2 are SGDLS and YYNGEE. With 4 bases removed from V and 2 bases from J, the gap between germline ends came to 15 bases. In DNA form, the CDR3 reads TGTGCCAGCAGCCCAAATACGGGCCCTCAAGAGACCCAGTACTTC. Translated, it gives CASSPNTGPQETQYF. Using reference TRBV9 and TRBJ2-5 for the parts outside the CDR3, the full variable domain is DSGVTQTPKHLITATGQRVTLRCSPRSGDLSVYWYQQSLDQGLQFLIQYYNGEERAKGNILERFSAQQFPDLHSELNLSSLELGDSALYFCASSPNTGPQETQYFGPGTRLLVL.

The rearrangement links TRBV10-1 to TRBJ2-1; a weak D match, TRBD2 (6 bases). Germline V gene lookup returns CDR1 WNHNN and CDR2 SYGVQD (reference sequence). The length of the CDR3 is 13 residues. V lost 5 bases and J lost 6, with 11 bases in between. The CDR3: CASSTGRINEQFF. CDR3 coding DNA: TGCGCCAGCAGTACGGGGAGGATCAATGAGCAGTTCTTC.

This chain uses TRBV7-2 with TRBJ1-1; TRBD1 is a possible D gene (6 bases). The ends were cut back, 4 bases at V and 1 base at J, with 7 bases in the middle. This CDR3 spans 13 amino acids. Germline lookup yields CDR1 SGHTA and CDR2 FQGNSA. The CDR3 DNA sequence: TGTGCCAGCAGCTCACAGGGGAACACTGAAGCTTTCTTT. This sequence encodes CASSSQGNTEAFF.

CDR3 coding DNA: TGCGCCAGCAGTACCAGACTCCCCGGGAGACCGGGGGAACTCTACGAGCAGTACTTC. Translating gives CASSTRLPGRPGELYEQYF. V and J are TRBV5-1 and TRBJ2-7; D is perhaps TRBD2 (6 bases). Germline CDR1 and CDR2: SGHRS and YFSETQ. The V and J ends lost 5 bases and 3 bases respectively, with 30 bases between them. The CDR3 consists of 19 residues.

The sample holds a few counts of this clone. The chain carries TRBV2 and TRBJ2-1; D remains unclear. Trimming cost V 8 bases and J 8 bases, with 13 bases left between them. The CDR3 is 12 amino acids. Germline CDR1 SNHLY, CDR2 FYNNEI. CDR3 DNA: TGTGCCAGCGCTCTCCTCCTTTATGAGCAGTTCTTC. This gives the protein CASALLLYEQFF. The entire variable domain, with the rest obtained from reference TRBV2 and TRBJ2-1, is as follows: EPEVTQTPSHQVTQMGQEVILRCVPISNHLYFYWYRQILGQKVEFLVSFYNNEISEKSEIFDDQFSVERPDGSNFTLKIRSTKLEDSAMYFCASALLLYEQFFGPGTRLTVL.

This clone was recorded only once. For the CDR3, the DNA is TGCGCCAGCAGTGAATCGACAGCGCAAGAGACCCAGTACTTC. This translates into CASSESTAQETQYF. This sequence joins TRBV10-1 and TRBJ2-5, with a possible D match to TRBD1 (5 bases). The CDR3 extends over 14 amino acids. Germline V gene data show CDR1 as WNHNN and CDR2 as SYGVQD (reference sequence). Trimming stripped 3 bases from V and 2 bases from J, with 10 bases between.

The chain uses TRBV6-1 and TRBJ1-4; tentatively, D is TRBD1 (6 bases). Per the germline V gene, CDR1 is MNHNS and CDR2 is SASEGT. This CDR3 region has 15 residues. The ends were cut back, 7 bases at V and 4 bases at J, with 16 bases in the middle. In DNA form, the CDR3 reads TGTGCCAGCACCCCGAGGGGGGTCCGTAATGAAAAACTGTTTTTT. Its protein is CASTPRGVRNEKLFF.

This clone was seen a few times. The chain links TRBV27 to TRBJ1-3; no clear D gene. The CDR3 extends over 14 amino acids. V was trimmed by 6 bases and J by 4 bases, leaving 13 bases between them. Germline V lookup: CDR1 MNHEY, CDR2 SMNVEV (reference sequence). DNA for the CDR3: TGTGCCAGCAGATCCCTGGCCTCCGGAAACACCATATATTTT. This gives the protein CASRSLASGNTIYF.

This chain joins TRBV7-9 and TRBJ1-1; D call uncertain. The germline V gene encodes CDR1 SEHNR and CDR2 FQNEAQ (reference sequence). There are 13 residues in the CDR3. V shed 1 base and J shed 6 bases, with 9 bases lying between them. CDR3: CASSLGLSPEAFF. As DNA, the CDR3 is TGTGCCAGCAGCTTAGGGCTATCACCTGAAGCTTTCTTT.

The CDR3 DNA sequence: TGTGCAACGCAGGCGGGGGGCCCCACAGATACGCAGTATTTT. As protein: CATQAGGPTDTQYF. This sequence joins TRBV5-4 and TRBJ2-3, with 8 bases identical to TRBD2. CDR3 length: 14 amino acids. Germline V CDR1 and CDR2: SGHNT, YYREEE (reference sequence).

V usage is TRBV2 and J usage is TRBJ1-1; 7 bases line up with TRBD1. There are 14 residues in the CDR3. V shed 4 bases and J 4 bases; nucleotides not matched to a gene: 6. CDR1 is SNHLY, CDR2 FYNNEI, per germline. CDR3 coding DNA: TGTGCCAGCAGTGGGAACAGGGGATCCACTGAAGCTTTCTTT. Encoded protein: CASSGNRGSTEAFF. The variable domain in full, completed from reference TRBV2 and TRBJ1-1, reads EPEVTQTPSHQVTQMGQEVILRCVPISNHLYFYWYRQILGQKVEFLVSFYNNEISEKSEIFDDQFSVERPDGSNFTLKIRSTKLEDSAMYFCASSGNRGSTEAFFGQGTRLTVV.

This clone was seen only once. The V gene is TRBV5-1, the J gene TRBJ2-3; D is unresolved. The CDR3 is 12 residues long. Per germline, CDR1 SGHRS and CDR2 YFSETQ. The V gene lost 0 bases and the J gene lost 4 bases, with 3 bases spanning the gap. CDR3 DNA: TGCGCCAGCAGCTTGGATCCAGATACGCAGTATTTT. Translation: CASSLDPDTQYF. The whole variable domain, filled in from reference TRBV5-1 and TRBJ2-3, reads KAGVTQTPRYLIKTRGQQVTLSCSPISGHRSVSWYQQTPGQGLQFLFEYFSETQRNKGNFPGRFSGRQFSNSRSEMNVSTLELGDSALYLCASSLDPDTQYFGPGTRLTVL.

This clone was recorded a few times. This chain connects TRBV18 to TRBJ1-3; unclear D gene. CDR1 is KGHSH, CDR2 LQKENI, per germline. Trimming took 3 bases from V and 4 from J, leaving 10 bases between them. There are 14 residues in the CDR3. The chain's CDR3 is CASSPTNPGNTIYF. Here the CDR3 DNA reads TGTGCCAGCTCACCTACTAACCCAGGAAACACCATATATTTT.

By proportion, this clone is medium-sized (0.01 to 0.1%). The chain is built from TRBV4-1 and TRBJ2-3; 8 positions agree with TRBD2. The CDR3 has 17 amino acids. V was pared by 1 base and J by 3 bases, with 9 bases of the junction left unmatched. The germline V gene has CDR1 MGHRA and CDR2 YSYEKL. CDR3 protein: CASSQGPGGLGTDTQYF. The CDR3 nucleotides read TGCGCCAGCAGCCAAGGGCCTGGGGGACTAGGGACAGATACGCAGTATTTT.

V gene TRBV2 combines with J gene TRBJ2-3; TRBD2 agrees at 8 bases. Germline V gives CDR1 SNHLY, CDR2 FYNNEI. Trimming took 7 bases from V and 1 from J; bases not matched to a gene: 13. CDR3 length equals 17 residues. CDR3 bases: TGTGCCAGCACCCCCGGAAGGCTAGCGGGCGGCACAGATACGCAGTATTTT. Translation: CASTPGRLAGGTDTQYF.

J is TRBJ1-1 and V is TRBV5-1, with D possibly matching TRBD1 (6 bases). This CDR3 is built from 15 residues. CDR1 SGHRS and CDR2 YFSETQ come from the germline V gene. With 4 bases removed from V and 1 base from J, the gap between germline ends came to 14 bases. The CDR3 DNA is TGCGCCAGCAGCCACCGAGAGACAGGGAACACTGAAGCTTTCTTT. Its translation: CASSHRETGNTEAFF.

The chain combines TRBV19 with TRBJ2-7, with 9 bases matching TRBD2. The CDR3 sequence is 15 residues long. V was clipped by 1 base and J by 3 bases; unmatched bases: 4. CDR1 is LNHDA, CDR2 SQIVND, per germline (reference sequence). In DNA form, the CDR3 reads TGTGCCAGTAGTATAGGACTAGCGGATGTCTACGAGCAGTACTTC. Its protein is CASSIGLADVYEQYF.

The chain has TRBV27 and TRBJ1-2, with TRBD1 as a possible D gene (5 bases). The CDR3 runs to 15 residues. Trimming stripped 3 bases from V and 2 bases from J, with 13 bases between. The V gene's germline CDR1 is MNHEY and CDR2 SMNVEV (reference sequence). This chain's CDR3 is CASSLAGMANYGYTF. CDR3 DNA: TGTGCCAGCAGTTTGGCAGGGATGGCGAACTATGGCTACACCTTC.

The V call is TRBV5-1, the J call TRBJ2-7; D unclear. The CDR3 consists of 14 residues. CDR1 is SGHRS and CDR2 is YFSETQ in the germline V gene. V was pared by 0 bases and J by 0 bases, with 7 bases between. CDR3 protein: CASSLARISYEQYF. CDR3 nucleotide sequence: TGCGCCAGCAGCTTGGCCAGGATCTCCTACGAGCAGTACTTC. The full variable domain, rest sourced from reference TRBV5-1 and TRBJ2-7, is KAGVTQTPRYLIKTRGQQVTLSCSPISGHRSVSWYQQTPGQGLQFLFEYFSETQRNKGNFPGRFSGRQFSNSRSEMNVSTLELGDSALYLCASSLARISYEQYFGPGTRLTVT.

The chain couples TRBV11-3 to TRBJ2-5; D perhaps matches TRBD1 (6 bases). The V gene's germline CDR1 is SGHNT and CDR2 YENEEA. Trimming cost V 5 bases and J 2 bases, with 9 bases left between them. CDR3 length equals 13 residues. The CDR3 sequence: CASSTDSQETQYF. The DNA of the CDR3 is TGTGCCAGCAGCACGGACAGTCAAGAGACCCAGTACTTC.

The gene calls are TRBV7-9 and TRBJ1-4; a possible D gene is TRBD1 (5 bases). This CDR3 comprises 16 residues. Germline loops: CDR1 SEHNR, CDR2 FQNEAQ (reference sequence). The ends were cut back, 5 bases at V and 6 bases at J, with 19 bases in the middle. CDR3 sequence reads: CASSATSDSSYEKLFF. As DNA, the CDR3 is TGTGCCAGCAGCGCGACCTCTGACAGTTCGTATGAAAAACTGTTTTTT.

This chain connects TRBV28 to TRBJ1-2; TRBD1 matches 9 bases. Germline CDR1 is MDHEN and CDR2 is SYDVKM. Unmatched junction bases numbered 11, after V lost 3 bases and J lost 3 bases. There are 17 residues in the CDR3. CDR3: CASSFGATGGAYYGYTF. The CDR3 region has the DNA TGTGCCAGCAGTTTCGGGGCCACAGGGGGCGCTTACTATGGCTACACCTTC.

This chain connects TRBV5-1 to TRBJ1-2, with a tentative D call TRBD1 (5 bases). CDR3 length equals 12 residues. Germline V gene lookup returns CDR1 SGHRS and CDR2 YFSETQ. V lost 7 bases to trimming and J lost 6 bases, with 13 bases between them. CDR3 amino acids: CASRGIRDGYTF. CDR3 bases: TGCGCCAGCCGGGGGATCCGGGATGGCTACACCTTC.

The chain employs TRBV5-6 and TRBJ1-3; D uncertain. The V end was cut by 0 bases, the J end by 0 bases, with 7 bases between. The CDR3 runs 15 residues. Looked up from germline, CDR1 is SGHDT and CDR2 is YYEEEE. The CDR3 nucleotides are TGTGCCAGCAGCTTGGGGACCTTCTCTGGAAACACCATATATTTT. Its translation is CASSLGTFSGNTIYF.

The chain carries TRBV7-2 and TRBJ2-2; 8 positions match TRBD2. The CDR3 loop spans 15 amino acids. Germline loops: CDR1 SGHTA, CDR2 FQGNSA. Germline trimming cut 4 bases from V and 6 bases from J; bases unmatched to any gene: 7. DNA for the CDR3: TGTGCCAGCAGCTCCACGACTAGCGTAGCCGGGGAGCTGTTTTTT. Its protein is CASSSTTSVAGELFF.

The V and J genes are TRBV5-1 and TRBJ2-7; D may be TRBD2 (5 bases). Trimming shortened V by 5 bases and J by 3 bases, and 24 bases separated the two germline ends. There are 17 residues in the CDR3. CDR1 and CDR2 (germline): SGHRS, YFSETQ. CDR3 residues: CASSRDTGSRSNYEQYF. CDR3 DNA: TGCGCCAGCAGTCGTGATACGGGGTCCAGGAGTAACTACGAGCAGTACTTC.

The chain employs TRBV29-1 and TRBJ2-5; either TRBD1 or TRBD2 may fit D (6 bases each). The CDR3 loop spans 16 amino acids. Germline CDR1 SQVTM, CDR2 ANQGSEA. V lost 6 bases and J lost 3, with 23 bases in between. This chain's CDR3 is CSVLGGSGAREETQYF. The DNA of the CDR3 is TGCAGCGTACTGGGCGGGTCGGGGGCTAGAGAAGAGACCCAGTACTTC.

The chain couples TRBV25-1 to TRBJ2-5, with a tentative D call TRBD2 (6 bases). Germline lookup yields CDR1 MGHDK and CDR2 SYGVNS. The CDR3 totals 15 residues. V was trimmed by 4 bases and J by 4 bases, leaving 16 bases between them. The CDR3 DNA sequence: TGTGCCAGCAGTGTCGGGGGTCATAGGGGAGAGACCCAGTACTTC. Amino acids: CASSVGGHRGETQYF. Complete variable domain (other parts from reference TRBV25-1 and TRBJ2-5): EADIYQTPRYLVIGTGKKITLECSQTMGHDKMYWYQQDPGMELHLIHYSYGVNSTEKGDLSSESTVSRIRTEHFPLTLESARPSHTSQYLCASSVGGHRGETQYFGPGTRLLVL.

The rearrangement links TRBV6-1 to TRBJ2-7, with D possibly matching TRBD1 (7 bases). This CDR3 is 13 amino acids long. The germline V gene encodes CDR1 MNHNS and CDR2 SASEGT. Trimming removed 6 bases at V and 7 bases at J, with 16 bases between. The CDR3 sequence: CASRAGQPLEQYF. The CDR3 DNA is TGTGCCAGCAGGGCGGGACAGCCCTTGGAGCAGTACTTC.

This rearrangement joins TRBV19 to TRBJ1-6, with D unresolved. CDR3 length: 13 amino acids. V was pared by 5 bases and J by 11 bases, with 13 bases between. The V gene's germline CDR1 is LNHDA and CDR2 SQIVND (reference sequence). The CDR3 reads CASSLRKATPLHF. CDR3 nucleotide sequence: TGTGCCAGTAGTCTGCGGAAGGCAACACCCCTCCACTTT.